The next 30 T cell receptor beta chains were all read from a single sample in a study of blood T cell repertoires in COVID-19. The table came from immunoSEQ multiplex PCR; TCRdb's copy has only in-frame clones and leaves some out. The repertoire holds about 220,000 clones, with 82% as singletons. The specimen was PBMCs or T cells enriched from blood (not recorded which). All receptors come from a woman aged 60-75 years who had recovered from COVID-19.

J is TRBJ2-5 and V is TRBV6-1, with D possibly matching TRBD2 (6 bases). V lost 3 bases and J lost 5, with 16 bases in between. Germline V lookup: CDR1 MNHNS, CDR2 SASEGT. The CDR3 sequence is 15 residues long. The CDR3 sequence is CASSDPGRLVETQYF. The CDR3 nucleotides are TGTGCCAGCAGTGATCCGGGGAGGCTAGTGGAGACCCAGTACTTC.

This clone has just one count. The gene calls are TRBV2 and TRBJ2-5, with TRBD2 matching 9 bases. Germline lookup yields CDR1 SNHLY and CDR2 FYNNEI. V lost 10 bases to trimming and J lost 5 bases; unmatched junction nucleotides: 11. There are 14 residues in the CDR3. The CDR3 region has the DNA TGTGCCACCCTGCTTGCTAGCGGGACGGAGACCCAGTACTTC. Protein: CATLLASGTETQYF.

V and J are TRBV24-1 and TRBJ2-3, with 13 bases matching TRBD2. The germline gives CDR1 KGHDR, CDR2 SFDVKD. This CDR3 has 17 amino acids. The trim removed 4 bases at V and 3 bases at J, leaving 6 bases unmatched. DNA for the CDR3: TGTGCCACCAGTGACTCCGGACTAGCGGGAGAAACAGATACGCAGTATTTT. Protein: CATSDSGLAGETDTQYF.

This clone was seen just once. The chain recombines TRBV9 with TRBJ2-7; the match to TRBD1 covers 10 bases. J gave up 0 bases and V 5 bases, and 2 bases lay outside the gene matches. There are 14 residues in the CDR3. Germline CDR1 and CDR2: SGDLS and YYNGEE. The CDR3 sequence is CASSRTGGSYEQYF. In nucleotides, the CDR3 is TGTGCCAGCAGTAGGACAGGGGGCTCCTACGAGCAGTACTTC.

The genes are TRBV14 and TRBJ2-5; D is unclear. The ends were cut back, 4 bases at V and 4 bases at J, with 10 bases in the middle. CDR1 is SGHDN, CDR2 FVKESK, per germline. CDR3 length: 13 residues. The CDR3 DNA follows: TGTGCCAGCAGCCCGCGGCAGAGAGAGACCCAGTACTTC. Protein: CASSPRQRETQYF.

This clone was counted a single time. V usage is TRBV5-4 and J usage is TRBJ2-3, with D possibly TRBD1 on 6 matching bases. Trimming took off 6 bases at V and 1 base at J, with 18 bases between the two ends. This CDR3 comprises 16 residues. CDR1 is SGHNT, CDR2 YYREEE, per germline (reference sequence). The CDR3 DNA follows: TGTGCCAGCACCCTGGGGGCGGTCCCAGGCACAGATACGCAGTATTTT. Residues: CASTLGAVPGTDTQYF.

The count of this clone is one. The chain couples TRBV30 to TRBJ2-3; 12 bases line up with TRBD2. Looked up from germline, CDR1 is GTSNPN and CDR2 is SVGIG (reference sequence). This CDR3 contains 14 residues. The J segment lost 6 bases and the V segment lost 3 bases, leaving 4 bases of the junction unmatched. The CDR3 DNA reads TGTGCCTGGAGCCAGACTAGCGGGAGTGATACGCAGTATTTT. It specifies CAWSQTSGSDTQYF.

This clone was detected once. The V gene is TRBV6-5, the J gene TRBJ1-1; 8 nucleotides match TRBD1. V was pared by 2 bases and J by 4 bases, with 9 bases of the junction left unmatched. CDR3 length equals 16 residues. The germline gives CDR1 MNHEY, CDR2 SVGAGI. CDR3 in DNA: TGTGCCAGCAGTTACATACAACGGACAGGGACCACTGAAGCTTTCTTT. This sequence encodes CASSYIQRTGTTEAFF.

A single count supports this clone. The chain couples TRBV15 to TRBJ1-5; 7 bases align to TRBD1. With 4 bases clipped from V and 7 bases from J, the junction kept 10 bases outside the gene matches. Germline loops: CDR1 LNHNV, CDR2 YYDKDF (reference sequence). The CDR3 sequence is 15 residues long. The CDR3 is CATSTGTAVVQPQHF. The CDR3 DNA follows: TGTGCCACCAGCACAGGGACAGCAGTGGTCCAGCCCCAGCATTTT.

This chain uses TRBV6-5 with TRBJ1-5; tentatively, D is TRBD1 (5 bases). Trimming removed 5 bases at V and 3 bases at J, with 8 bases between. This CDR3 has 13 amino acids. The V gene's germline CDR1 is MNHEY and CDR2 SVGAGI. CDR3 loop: CASSRDFNQPQHF. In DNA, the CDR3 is TGTGCCAGCAGTCGGGACTTCAATCAGCCCCAGCATTTT.

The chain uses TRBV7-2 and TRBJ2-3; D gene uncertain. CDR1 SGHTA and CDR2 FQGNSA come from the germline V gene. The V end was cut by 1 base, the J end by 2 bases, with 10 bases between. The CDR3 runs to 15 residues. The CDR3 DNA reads TGTGCCAGCAGCTTAGGGTTGCACTTCACAGATACGCAGTATTTT. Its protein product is CASSLGLHFTDTQYF.

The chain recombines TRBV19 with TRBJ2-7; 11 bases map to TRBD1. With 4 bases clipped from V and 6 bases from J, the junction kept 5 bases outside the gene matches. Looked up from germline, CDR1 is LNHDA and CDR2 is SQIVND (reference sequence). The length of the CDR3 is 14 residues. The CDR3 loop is CASSNRDRGFEQYF. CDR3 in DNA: TGTGCCAGTAGTAACCGGGACAGGGGGTTCGAGCAGTACTTC.

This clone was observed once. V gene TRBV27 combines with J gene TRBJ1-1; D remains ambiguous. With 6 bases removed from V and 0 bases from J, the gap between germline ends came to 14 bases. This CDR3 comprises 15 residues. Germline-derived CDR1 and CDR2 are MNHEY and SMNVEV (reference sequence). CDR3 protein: CASRDGVQMNTEAFF. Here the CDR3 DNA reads TGTGCCAGCAGGGACGGGGTTCAAATGAACACTGAAGCTTTCTTT.

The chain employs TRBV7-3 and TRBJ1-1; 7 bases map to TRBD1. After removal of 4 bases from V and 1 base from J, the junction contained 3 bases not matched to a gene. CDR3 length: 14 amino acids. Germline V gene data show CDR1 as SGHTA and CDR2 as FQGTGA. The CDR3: CASSSGQANTEAFF. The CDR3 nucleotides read TGTGCCAGCAGCTCCGGACAGGCGAACACTGAAGCTTTCTTT.

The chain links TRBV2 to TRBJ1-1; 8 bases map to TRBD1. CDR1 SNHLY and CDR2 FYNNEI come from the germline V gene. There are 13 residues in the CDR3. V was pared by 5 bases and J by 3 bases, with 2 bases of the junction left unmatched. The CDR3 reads CASSLDRDTEAFF. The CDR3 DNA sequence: TGTGCCAGCAGTTTGGACAGGGACACTGAAGCTTTCTTT.

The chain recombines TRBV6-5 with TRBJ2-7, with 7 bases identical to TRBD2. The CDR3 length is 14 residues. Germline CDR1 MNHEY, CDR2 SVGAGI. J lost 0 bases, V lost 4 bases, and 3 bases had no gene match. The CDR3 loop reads CASSLTSASYEQYF. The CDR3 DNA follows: TGTGCCAGCAGTTTAACTAGCGCCTCCTACGAGCAGTACTTC.

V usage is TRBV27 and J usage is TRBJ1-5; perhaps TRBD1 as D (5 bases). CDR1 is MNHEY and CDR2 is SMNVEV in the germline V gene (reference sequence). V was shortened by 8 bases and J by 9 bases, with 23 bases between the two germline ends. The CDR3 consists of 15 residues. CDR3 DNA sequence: TGTGCCAGCGGGGGGGAGGCAGGTTCCTTTATGCCCCAGCATTTT. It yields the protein CASGGEAGSFMPQHF.

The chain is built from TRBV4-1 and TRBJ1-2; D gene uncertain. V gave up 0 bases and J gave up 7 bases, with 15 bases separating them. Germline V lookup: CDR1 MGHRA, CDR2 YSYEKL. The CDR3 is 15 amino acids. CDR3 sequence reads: CASSQENTGWGGYTF. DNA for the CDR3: TGCGCCAGCAGCCAAGAAAACACGGGGTGGGGTGGCTACACCTTC.

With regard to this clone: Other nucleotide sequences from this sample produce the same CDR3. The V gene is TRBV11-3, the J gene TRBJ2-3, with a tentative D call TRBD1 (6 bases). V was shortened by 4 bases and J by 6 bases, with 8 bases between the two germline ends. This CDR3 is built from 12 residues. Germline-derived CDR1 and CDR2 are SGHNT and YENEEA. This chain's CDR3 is CASSSGADTQYF. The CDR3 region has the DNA TGTGCCAGCAGCTCAGGGGCGGATACGCAGTATTTT.

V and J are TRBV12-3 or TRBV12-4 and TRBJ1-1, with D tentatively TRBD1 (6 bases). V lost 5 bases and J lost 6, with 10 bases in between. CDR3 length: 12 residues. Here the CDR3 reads CASSPGTSEAFF. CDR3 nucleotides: TGTGCCAGCAGTCCGGGGACATCTGAAGCTTTCTTT.

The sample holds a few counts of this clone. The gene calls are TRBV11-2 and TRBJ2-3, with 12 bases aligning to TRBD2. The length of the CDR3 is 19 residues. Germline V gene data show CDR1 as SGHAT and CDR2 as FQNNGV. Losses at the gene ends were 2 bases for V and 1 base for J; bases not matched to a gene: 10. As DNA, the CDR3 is TGTGCCAGCAGCTTACTGTCTAGCGGGGGGGTAATGGGCACAGATACGCAGTATTTT. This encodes CASSLLSSGGVMGTDTQYF.

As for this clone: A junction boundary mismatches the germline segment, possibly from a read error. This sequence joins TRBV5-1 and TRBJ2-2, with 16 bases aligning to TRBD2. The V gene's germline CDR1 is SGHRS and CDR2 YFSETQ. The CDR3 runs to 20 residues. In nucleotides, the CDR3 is TGCGCCCGCAGCAGGGCCGGGACTAGCGGGGGGGCGTGGAACACCGGGGAGCTGTTTTTT. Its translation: CARSRAGTSGGAWNTGELFF.

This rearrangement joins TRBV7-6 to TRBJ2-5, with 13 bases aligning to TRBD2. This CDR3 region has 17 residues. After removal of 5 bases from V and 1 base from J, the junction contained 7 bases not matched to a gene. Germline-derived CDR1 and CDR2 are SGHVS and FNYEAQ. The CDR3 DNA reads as TGTGCCAGCAGCGTGACCGGGACTAGCGGGGTCCAAGAGACCCAGTACTTC. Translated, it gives CASSVTGTSGVQETQYF.

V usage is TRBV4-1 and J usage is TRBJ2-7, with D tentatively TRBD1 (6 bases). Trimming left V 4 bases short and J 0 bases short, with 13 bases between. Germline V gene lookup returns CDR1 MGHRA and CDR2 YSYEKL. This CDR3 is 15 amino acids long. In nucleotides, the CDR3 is TGCGCCAGCAGCCCAATTTCGGGACACTCCTACGAGCAGTACTTC. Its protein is CASSPISGHSYEQYF.

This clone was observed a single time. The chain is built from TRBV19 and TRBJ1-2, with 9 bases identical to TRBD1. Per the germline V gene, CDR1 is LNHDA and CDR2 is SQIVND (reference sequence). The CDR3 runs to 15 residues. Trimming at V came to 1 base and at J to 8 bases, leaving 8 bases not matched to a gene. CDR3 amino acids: CASSIARDRVHGYTF. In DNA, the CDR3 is TGTGCCAGTAGTATAGCCCGGGACAGGGTACACGGCTACACCTTC.

DNA for the CDR3: TGTGCCAGCAGACCGGACAGTGCCGGGGCCCAGCATTTT. Translated, it gives CASRPDSAGAQHF. The chain uses TRBV6-5 and TRBJ1-5; tentative D call: TRBD1 (6 bases). Germline-derived CDR1 and CDR2 are MNHEY and SVGAGI. This CDR3 is 13 amino acids long. V was trimmed by 6 bases and J by 11 bases, leaving 17 bases between them.

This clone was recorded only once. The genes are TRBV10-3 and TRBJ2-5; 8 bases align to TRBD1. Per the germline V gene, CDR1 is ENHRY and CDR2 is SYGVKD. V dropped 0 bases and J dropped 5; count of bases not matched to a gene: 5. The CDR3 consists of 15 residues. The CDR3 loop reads CAISESAGGPETQYF. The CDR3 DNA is TGTGCCATCAGTGAGTCGGCAGGGGGCCCGGAGACCCAGTACTTC.

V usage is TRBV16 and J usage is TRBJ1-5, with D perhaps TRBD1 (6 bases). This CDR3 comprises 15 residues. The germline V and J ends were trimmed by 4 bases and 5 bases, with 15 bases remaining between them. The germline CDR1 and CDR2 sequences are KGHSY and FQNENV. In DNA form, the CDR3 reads TGTGCCAGCAGCCCCCGGGCAGGGGCTGATCAGCCCCAGCATTTT. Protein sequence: CASSPRAGADQPQHF.

CDR3 amino acids: CATSIPGVSTGEQYF. The CDR3, as DNA: TGTGCCACCAGCATACCCGGGGTTTCAACAGGGGAGCAGTACTTC. V usage is TRBV15 and J usage is TRBJ2-7; maybe TRBD1 (6 bases). The CDR3 length is 15 residues. CDR1 and CDR2 (germline): LNHNV, YYDKDF (reference sequence). Trimming removed 4 bases from V and 7 bases from J, with 20 bases in between.

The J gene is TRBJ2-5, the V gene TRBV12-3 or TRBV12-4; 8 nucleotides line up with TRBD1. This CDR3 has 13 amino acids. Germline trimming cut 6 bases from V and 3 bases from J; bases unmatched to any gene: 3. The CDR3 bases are TGTGCCAGCAGAGTGACAGGGGAAGAGACCCAGTACTTC. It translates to CASRVTGEETQYF.